These 8 T cell receptor beta chains originate from one sample sequenced in a study of shared clonotypes between healthy human individuals. This table comes from immunoSEQ multiplex PCR, and its TCRdb copy is limited to in-frame clones, with some not included. This table holds 2,500,000 or so clones, about 90% found once. The sequencing sample was made of naive CD4+ T cells from PBMCs. The sample's subset: CD45RA+ positively selected. The origin of the receptors is a man between 18 and 35 years old in good health. Some clones in this sample may be carry-over from other donors' samples.

The chain combines TRBV7-2 with TRBJ2-3; D might be TRBD1 or TRBD2, each matching 6 bases. The V and J ends lost 3 bases and 0 bases respectively, with 16 bases between them. Per germline, CDR1 SGHTA and CDR2 FQGNSA. This CDR3 has 17 residues. In DNA, the CDR3 is TGTGCCAGCAGCTTTAGGGGGGCACCCTCTAGCACAGATACGCAGTATTTT. Translated, it gives CASSFRGAPSSTDTQYF. Variable domain in full (rest from reference TRBV7-2 and TRBJ2-3): GAGVSQSPSNKVTEKGKDVELRCDPISGHTALYWYRQSLGQGLEFLIYFQGNSAPDKSGLPSDRFSAERTGGSVSTLTIQRTQQEDSAVYLCASSFRGAPSSTDTQYFGPGTRLTVL.

J is TRBJ1-3 and V is TRBV7-3; D ambiguous. V was clipped by 5 bases and J by 4 bases, with 9 bases between them. The length of the CDR3 is 13 residues. Germline CDR1 and CDR2: SGHTA and FQGTGA. The CDR3 protein is CASSPQQGNTIYF. Written as DNA, the CDR3 is TGTGCCAGCAGCCCTCAACAGGGAAACACCATATATTTT.

The chain has TRBV15 and TRBJ1-2; possible D gene TRBD1, 5 bases. The germline V gene has CDR1 LNHNV and CDR2 YYDKDF (reference sequence). The CDR3 has 16 residues. V was trimmed by 2 bases and J by 1 base, leaving 14 bases between them. In nucleotides, the CDR3 is TGTGCCACCAGCAGAATTCAACAGGTAGATAACTATGGCTACACCTTC. It is translated as CATSRIQQVDNYGYTF.

The rearrangement links TRBV28 to TRBJ1-2; 10 bases agree with TRBD1. Germline CDR1 reads MDHEN; CDR2 reads SYDVKM. With V trimmed by 6 bases and J by 4 bases, 5 bases remained unmatched. CDR3 length: 14 residues. The CDR3 nucleotides are TGTGCCAGCAGCCAAGACAGGGGGCCCTATGGCTACACCTTC. Its protein is CASSQDRGPYGYTF.

The chain carries TRBV5-4 and TRBJ2-3; 7 positions match TRBD2. With V trimmed by 0 bases and J by 5 bases, 9 bases remained unmatched. CDR1 is SGHNT, CDR2 YYREEE, per germline (reference sequence). This CDR3 has 16 residues. In DNA form, the CDR3 reads TGTGCCAGCAGCTTGGACGGAGCGGGGCTTGGAGATACGCAGTATTTT. Translation: CASSLDGAGLGDTQYF. Full variable domain (rest looked up from reference TRBV5-4 and TRBJ2-3): ETGVTQSPTHLIKTRGQQVTLRCSSQSGHNTVSWYQQALGQGPQFIFQYYREEENGRGNFPPRFSGLQFPNYSSELNVNALELDDSALYLCASSLDGAGLGDTQYFGPGTRLTVL.

V and J are TRBV25-1 and TRBJ2-7; D possibly uses TRBD1 or TRBD2 (7 bases each). CDR1 and CDR2 (germline): MGHDK, SYGVNS. The CDR3 loop spans 13 amino acids. Between the trimmed V and J ends, which lost 2 bases and 4 bases, there was a span of 9 bases. CDR3 loop: CASSEQGGYEQYF. In DNA form, the CDR3 reads TGTGCCAGCAGTGAACAGGGGGGGTACGAGCAGTACTTC.

The V call is TRBV18, the J call TRBJ1-5; D unresolved. The V gene's germline CDR1 is KGHSH and CDR2 LQKENI. V was pared by 8 bases and J by 4 bases, with 18 bases between. The CDR3 has 15 residues. In DNA form, the CDR3 reads TGTGCCAGCCCCTCTGGCCCAGGTAAAAATCAGCCCCAGCATTTT. Its translation is CASPSGPGKNQPQHF. The full variable domain, completed using reference TRBV18 and TRBJ1-5, is NAGVMQNPRHLVRRRGQEARLRCSPMKGHSHVYWYRQLPEEGLKFMVYLQKENIIDESGMPKERFSAEFPKEGPSILRIQQVVRGDSAAYFCASPSGPGKNQPQHFGDGTRLSIL.

The chain combines TRBV19 with TRBJ1-3, with unresolved D. CDR1 is LNHDA, CDR2 SQIVND, per germline (reference sequence). This CDR3 region has 15 residues. Between the trimmed V and J ends, which lost 3 bases and 0 bases, there was a span of 9 bases. In DNA form, the CDR3 reads TGTGCCAGTAGTATCGACGGAAGCTCTGGAAACACCATATATTTT. It is translated as CASSIDGSSGNTIYF.